These 25 T cell receptor beta chains originate from one sample sequenced in a study of blood T cell repertoires in COVID-19. TCRdb's copy holds only in-frame clones and misses some; the assay was immunoSEQ multiplex PCR. The repertoire has about 100,000 clones, around 90% of them found once; the top ten carry 5.5% to 6.5%. Sequenced material: peripheral blood. Every receptor here comes from a woman aged 55-69 years with acute or convalescent COVID-19.

The gene calls are TRBV5-1 and TRBJ2-2; the match to TRBD2 covers 13 bases. The CDR3 totals 16 residues. The germline V gene encodes CDR1 SGHRS and CDR2 YFSETQ. V was clipped by 0 bases and J by 8 bases; unmatched bases: 4. The CDR3 DNA follows: TGCGCCAGCAGCTTGGGGACTAGCGGGAGTTCTGGGGAGCTGTTTTTT. Translated, it gives CASSLGTSGSSGELFF.

The V call is TRBV14, the J call TRBJ1-1; D perhaps matches TRBD1 (6 bases). V was trimmed by 3 bases and J by 3 bases, leaving 14 bases between them. This CDR3 contains 15 residues. CDR1 is SGHDN and CDR2 is FVKESK in the germline V gene. CDR3: CASSQADRWDTEAFF. DNA for the CDR3: TGTGCCAGCAGCCAGGCGGACAGATGGGACACTGAAGCTTTCTTT.

V is TRBV6-7 and J is TRBJ2-1, with a possible D match to TRBD2 (6 bases). TRBV6-7 is an ORF, with its function uncertain. With 7 bases removed from V and 2 bases from J, the gap between germline ends came to 12 bases. This CDR3 spans 14 amino acids. CDR3 nucleotide sequence: TGTGCCAGCACTAGCGTAAATACCTACAATGAGCAGTTCTTC. It yields the protein CASTSVNTYNEQFF.

The chain employs TRBV12-5 and TRBJ2-1, with 12 nucleotides matching TRBD2. The CDR3 contains 16 residues. CDR1 LGHNT and CDR2 FRNRAP come from the germline V gene. The ends lost 5 bases at V and 7 bases at J; junction bases unmatched: 9. CDR3 amino acids: CASGKGGLAGRNEQFF. The DNA for the CDR3 is TGTGCTAGTGGTAAAGGAGGACTAGCGGGAAGGAATGAGCAGTTCTTC.

This clone was seen only once. The genes are TRBV28 and TRBJ2-7; 7 positions agree with TRBD1. J was trimmed by 2 bases and V by 8 bases; bases with no gene match: 6. CDR3 length equals 13 residues. CDR1 is MDHEN, CDR2 SYDVKM, per germline. The CDR3 spells CASGQDFAYEQYF. For the CDR3, the DNA is TGTGCCAGCGGACAGGACTTTGCCTACGAGCAGTACTTC.

This rearrangement joins TRBV18 to TRBJ1-6; the D gene is possibly TRBD1 (6 bases). Germline values: CDR1 KGHSH, CDR2 LQKENI. V lost 2 bases and J lost 8, with 13 bases in between. The CDR3 contains 15 residues. The CDR3 DNA reads TGTGCCAGCTCACCAAGCTGGACAGAAGATTCACCCCTCCACTTT. It encodes CASSPSWTEDSPLHF.

The chain joins TRBV7-9 to TRBJ2-1; TRBD2 agrees at 10 bases. Trimming cost V 3 bases and J 8 bases; bases outside gene matches: 7. The CDR3 is made up of 15 amino acids. In germline, CDR1 is SEHNR, CDR2 FQNEAQ (reference sequence). Here the CDR3 reads CASSFGLAEGDEQFF. The CDR3 DNA reads as TGTGCCAGCAGCTTCGGACTAGCGGAGGGGGATGAGCAGTTCTTC.

This chain connects TRBV5-1 to TRBJ2-1; tentative D call: TRBD2 (5 bases). Deletions cut 1 base from V and 0 bases from J, with 11 bases between. This CDR3 is built from 16 residues. Per germline, CDR1 SGHRS and CDR2 YFSETQ. The CDR3 DNA reads TGCGCCAGCAGCTTGAACGGGCTAGCCTCCTACAATGAGCAGTTCTTC. Its translation is CASSLNGLASYNEQFF.

The chain carries TRBV7-2 and TRBJ1-2; D unclear. With 5 bases removed from V and 5 bases from J, the gap between germline ends came to 15 bases. CDR1 is SGHTA, CDR2 FQGNSA, per germline. The CDR3 runs to 14 residues. The CDR3 protein is CASSNSAVEYGYTF. The CDR3 nucleotides read TGTGCCAGCAGCAACTCAGCGGTTGAATATGGCTACACCTTC.

The genes are TRBV5-1 and TRBJ1-3, with 10 bases identical to TRBD1. Germline CDR1 SGHRS, CDR2 YFSETQ. The J segment lost 8 bases and the V segment lost 4 bases, leaving 3 bases of the junction unmatched. There are 13 residues in the CDR3. In DNA form, the CDR3 reads TGCGCCAGCAGCGGGGACAGGGGAGACACCATATATTTT. Its protein is CASSGDRGDTIYF.

The V gene is TRBV2, the J gene TRBJ1-1; D gene uncertain. The CDR3 spans 13 residues. From germline, CDR1 is SNHLY and CDR2 FYNNEI. Trimming shortened V by 8 bases and J by 0 bases, and 10 bases separated the two germline ends. The DNA for the CDR3 is TGTGCCAGCCTACGGGAAATGAACACTGAAGCTTTCTTT. Translation: CASLREMNTEAFF.

V and J are TRBV5-1 and TRBJ2-6; no clear D gene. CDR1 SGHRS and CDR2 YFSETQ come from the germline V gene. The CDR3 loop spans 17 amino acids. V lost 4 bases and J 0 bases, leaving 14 bases between the germline ends. CDR3 region: CASSRSPSTSGANVLTF. The CDR3, as DNA: TGCGCCAGCAGCCGTTCACCGAGTACCTCTGGGGCCAACGTCCTGACTTTC.

This clone was picked up a small number of times. The gene calls are TRBV7-9 and TRBJ1-2; TRBD1 matches 7 bases. Trimming at V came to 3 bases and at J to 0 bases, leaving 4 bases not matched to a gene. The CDR3 spans 15 residues. CDR1 SEHNR and CDR2 FQNEAQ come from the germline V gene (reference sequence). CDR3 protein: CASSLGGQSNYGYTF. The CDR3 bases are TGTGCCAGCAGCTTGGGGGGACAGTCTAACTATGGCTACACCTTC.

In DNA form, the CDR3 reads TGTGCCAGCAGTGACCCCCCCGGGAGCTCCTATAATTCACCCCTCCACTTT. Protein sequence: CASSDPPGSSYNSPLHF. The chain is built from TRBV6-1 and TRBJ1-6; D is unresolved. The CDR3 sequence is 17 residues long. Trimming took off 3 bases at V and 0 bases at J, with 12 bases between the two ends. Germline V lookup: CDR1 MNHNS, CDR2 SASEGT.

This clone has a handful of counts. The chain recombines TRBV19 with TRBJ2-2; 8 positions match TRBD1. Trimming removed 9 bases from V and 3 bases from J; junction bases left unmatched: 6. The CDR3 is 14 amino acids. Germline CDR1 and CDR2: LNHDA and SQIVND (reference sequence). The CDR3 loop reads CASRQGTHTGELFF. The CDR3 region has the DNA TGTGCCAGCAGACAGGGGACTCACACCGGGGAGCTGTTTTTT.

The chain uses TRBV2 and TRBJ2-7, with 12 bases lining up with TRBD2. V trimming: 6 bases; J trimming: 12 bases; junction bases outside the gene matches: 15. CDR1 and CDR2 from the germline V gene are SNHLY and FYNNEI. This CDR3 is 15 amino acids long. CDR3 nucleotide sequence: TGTGCCAGCAGGCCACTGACTAGCGGGAGCCCGGATGGGTACTTC. It specifies CASRPLTSGSPDGYF.

V and J are TRBV10-2 and TRBJ1-2, with D possibly TRBD1 on 5 matching bases. Germline CDR1 and CDR2: WSHSY and SAAADI. This CDR3 is built from 15 residues. V gave up 6 bases and J gave up 0 bases, with 14 bases separating them. CDR3 loop: CASSPSGEANYGYTF. DNA for the CDR3: TGCGCCAGCAGCCCCTCGGGGGAAGCTAACTATGGCTACACCTTC.

The rearrangement links TRBV3-1 (or the pseudogene TRBV3-2) to TRBJ1-1; D may be TRBD1 (6 bases). The CDR3 extends over 13 amino acids. Trimming removed 6 bases at V and 7 bases at J, with 15 bases between. CDR1 and CDR2 from the germline V gene are LGHDT and YNNKEL (reference sequence). The CDR3 loop reads CASSLIQGNEAFF. For the CDR3, the DNA is TGTGCCAGCAGTCTTATACAGGGTAATGAAGCTTTCTTT.

This chain uses TRBV2 with TRBJ1-2; D remains ambiguous. The V gene's germline CDR1 is SNHLY and CDR2 FYNNEI. V was clipped by 1 base and J by 2 bases, with 8 bases between them. The CDR3 length is 14 residues. The CDR3: CASSEDRLNYGYTF. CDR3 coding DNA: TGTGCCAGCAGTGAAGACAGACTAAACTATGGCTACACCTTC. Looking up the rest from reference TRBV2 and TRBJ1-2 gives the full variable domain: EPEVTQTPSHQVTQMGQEVILRCVPISNHLYFYWYRQILGQKVEFLVSFYNNEISEKSEIFDDQFSVERPDGSNFTLKIRSTKLEDSAMYFCASSEDRLNYGYTFGSGTRLTVV.

In this sample, this clone turned up once. The chain joins TRBV30 to TRBJ1-2; 8 nucleotides agree with TRBD1. V shed 5 bases, J shed 4 bases, and the junction held 6 bases outside the gene matches. The CDR3 is 13 amino acids. CDR1 is GTSNPN, CDR2 SVGIG, per germline (reference sequence). In DNA, the CDR3 is TGTGCCTGGGGGACAGGAGGAAGCTATGGCTACACCTTC. It translates to CAWGTGGSYGYTF.

V gene TRBV6-5 combines with J gene TRBJ1-1, with a weak D call TRBD1 (5 bases). The CDR3 contains 13 residues. The germline V gene encodes CDR1 MNHEY and CDR2 SVGAGI. Trimming pared 7 bases from V and 0 bases from J, leaving 9 bases between. The CDR3 DNA is TGTGCCAGCATACGGGACTTGAACACTGAAGCTTTCTTT. This encodes CASIRDLNTEAFF.

The chain carries TRBV3-1 (or the pseudogene TRBV3-2) and TRBJ1-1; D might be TRBD1 (5 bases). Germline V gene data show CDR1 as LGHDT and CDR2 as YNNKEL (reference sequence). V lost 4 bases and J 1 base, leaving 13 bases between the germline ends. The CDR3 runs to 15 residues. The CDR3 loop is CASSRWGGSNTEAFF. DNA of the CDR3: TGTGCCAGCAGCCGCTGGGGGGGTTCGAACACTGAAGCTTTCTTT.

CDR3 sequence: CASRGNRGRNIQYF. The DNA for the CDR3 is TGTGCCAGCAGAGGGAACAGGGGGCGGAACATTCAGTACTTC. The genes are TRBV27 and TRBJ2-4; 9 bases are shared with TRBD1. This CDR3 spans 14 amino acids. CDR1 is MNHEY and CDR2 is SMNVEV in the germline V gene (reference sequence). V dropped 6 bases and J dropped 7; count of bases not matched to a gene: 7.

The chain joins TRBV28 to TRBJ2-7, with 8 positions matching TRBD1. CDR1 and CDR2 from the germline V gene are MDHEN and SYDVKM. V was pared by 2 bases and J by 5 bases, with 8 bases of the junction left unmatched. The CDR3 loop spans 15 amino acids. CDR3: CASSLIGQGEHEQYF. In nucleotides, the CDR3 is TGTGCCAGCAGTTTAATAGGACAGGGCGAACACGAGCAGTACTTC.

This clone was seen once. The CDR3 DNA follows: TGTGCCAGCAGCCTGACAGGAGTGAACACTGAAGCTTTCTTT. Residues: CASSLTGVNTEAFF. This sequence joins TRBV28 and TRBJ1-1; tentative D call: TRBD1 (6 bases). Trimming left V 6 bases short and J 0 bases short, with 11 bases between. This CDR3 spans 14 amino acids. Germline V gene data show CDR1 as MDHEN and CDR2 as SYDVKM.